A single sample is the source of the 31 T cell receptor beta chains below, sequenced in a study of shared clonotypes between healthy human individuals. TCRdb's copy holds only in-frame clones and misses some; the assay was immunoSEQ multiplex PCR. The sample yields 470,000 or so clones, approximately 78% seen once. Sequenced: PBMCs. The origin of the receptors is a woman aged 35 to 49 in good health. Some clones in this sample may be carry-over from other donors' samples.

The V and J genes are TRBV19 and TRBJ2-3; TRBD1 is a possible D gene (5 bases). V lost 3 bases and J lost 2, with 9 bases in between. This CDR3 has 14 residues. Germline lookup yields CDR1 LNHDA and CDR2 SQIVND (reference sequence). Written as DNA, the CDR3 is TGTGCCAGTAGTATCGGCAGGGCCACAGATACGCAGTATTTT. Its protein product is CASSIGRATDTQYF.

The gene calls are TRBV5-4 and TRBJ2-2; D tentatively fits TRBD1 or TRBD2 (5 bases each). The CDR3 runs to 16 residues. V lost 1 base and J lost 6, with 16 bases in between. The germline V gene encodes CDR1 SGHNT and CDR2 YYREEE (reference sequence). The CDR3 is CASSLQKGRGAGELFF. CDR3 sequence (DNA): TGTGCCAGCAGCTTGCAGAAGGGTCGGGGCGCCGGGGAGCTGTTTTTT.

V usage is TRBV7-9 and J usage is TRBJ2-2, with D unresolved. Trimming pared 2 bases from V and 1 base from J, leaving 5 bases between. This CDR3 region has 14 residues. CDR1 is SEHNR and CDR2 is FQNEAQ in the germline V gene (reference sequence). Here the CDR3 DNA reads TGTGCCAGCAGCTTACAGGAGAACACCGGGGAGCTGTTTTTT. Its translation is CASSLQENTGELFF.

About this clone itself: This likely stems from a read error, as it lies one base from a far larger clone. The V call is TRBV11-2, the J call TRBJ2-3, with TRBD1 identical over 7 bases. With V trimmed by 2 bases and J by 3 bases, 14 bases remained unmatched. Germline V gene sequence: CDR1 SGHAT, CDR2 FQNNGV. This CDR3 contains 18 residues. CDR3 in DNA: TGTGCCAGCAGCTTAACGTCTCCTAAGGACAGGAGAACAGATACGCAGTATTTT. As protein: CASSLTSPKDRRTDTQYF.

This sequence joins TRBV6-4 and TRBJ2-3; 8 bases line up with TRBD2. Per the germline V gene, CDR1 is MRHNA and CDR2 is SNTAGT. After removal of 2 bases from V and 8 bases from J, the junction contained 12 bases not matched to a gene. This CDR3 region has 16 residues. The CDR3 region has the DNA TGTGCCAGCAGTGACACTTTGGGTAGCGGGATTGGTACGCAGTATTTT. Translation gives CASSDTLGSGIGTQYF.

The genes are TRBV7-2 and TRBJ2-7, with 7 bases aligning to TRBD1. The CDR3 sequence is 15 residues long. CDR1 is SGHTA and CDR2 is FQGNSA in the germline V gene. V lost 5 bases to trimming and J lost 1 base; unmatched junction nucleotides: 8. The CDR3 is CASSTSTGPSYEQYF. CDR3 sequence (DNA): TGTGCCAGCAGCACCTCGACAGGGCCTTCCTACGAGCAGTACTTC.

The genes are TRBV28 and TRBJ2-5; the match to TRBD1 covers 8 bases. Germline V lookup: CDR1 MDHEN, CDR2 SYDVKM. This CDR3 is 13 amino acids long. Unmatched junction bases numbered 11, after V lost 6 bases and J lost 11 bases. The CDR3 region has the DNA TGTGCCAGCAGCCGGGGACAGGAGGTTGAGCAGTACTTC. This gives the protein CASSRGQEVEQYF.

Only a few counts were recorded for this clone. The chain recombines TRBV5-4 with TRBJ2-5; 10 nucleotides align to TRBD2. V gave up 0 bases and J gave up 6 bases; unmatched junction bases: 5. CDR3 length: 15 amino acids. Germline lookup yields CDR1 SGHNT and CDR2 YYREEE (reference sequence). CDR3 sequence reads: CASSLAVAGGQTQYF. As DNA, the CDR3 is TGTGCCAGCAGCTTGGCGGTAGCGGGAGGACAGACCCAGTACTTC.

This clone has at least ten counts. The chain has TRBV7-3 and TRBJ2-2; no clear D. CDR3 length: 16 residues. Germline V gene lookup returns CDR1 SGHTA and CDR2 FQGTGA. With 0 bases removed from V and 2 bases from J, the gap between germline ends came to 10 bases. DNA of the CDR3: TGTGCCAGCAGCTTAACTGGCAATACCAACACCGGGGAGCTGTTTTTT. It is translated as CASSLTGNTNTGELFF.

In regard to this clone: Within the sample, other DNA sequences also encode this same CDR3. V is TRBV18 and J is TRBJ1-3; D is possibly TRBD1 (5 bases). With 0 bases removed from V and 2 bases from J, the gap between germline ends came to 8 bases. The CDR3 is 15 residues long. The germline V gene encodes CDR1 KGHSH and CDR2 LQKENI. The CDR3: CASSPPSRAGNTIYF. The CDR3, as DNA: TGTGCCAGCTCACCACCCAGCAGGGCTGGAAACACCATATATTTT.

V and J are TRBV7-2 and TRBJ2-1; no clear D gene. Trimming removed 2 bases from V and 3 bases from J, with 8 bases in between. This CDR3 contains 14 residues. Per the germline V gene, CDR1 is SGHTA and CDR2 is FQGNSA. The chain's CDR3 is CASSLLGIYNEQFF. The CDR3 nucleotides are TGTGCCAGCAGCTTATTAGGGATCTACAATGAGCAGTTCTTC.

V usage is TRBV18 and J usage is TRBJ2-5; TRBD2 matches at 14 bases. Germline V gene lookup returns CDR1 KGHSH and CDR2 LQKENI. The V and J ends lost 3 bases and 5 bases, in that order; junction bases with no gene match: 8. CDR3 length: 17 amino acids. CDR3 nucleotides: TGTGCCAGCTCACCGCCCAGGACTAGCGGGAGGTGGGAGACCCAGTACTTC. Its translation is CASSPPRTSGRWETQYF.

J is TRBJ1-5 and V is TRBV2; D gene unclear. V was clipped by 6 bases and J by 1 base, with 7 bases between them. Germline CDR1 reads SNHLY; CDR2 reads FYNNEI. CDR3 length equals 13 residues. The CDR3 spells CASRPESNQPQHF. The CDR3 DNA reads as TGTGCCAGCAGGCCCGAGAGCAATCAGCCCCAGCATTTT.

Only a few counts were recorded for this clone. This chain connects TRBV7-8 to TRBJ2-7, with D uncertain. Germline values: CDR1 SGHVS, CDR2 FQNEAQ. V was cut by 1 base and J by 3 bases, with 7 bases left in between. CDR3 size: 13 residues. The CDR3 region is CASSLGVFYEQYF. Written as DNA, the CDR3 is TGTGCCAGCAGCTTAGGGGTTTTCTACGAGCAGTACTTC.

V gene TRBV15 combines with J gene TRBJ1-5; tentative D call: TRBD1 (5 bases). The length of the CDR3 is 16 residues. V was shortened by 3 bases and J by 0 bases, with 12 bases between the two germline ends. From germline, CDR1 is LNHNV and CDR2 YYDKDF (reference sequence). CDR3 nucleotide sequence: TGTGCCACCAGCAGCCCCGACAGTCATAGCAATCAGCCCCAGCATTTT. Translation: CATSSPDSHSNQPQHF.

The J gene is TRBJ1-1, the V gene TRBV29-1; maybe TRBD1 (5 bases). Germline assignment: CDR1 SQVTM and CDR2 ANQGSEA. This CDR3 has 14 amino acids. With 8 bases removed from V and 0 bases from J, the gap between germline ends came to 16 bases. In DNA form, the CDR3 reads TGCAGCCTTGGGGCGGAGCAAATGAACACTGAAGCTTTCTTT. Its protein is CSLGAEQMNTEAFF. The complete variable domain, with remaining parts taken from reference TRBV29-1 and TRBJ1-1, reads SAVISQKPSRDICQRGTSLTIQCQVDSQVTMMFWYRQQPGQSLTLIATANQGSEATYESGFVIDKFPISRPNLTFSTLTVSNMSPEDSSIYLCSLGAEQMNTEAFFGQGTRLTVV.

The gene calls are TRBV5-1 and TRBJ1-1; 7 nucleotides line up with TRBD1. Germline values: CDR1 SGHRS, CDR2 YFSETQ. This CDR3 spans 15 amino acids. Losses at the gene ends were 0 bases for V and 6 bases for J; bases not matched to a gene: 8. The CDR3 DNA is TGCGCCAGCAGCTTGGATGCAGGGGGAACAGCTGAAGCTTTCTTT. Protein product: CASSLDAGGTAEAFF.

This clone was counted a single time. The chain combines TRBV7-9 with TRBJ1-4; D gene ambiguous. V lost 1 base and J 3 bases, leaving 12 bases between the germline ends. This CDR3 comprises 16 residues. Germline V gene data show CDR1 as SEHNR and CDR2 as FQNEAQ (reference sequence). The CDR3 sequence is CASSLGVSRANEKLFF. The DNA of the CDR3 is TGTGCCAGCAGCTTAGGGGTTAGTCGGGCTAATGAAAAACTGTTTTTT. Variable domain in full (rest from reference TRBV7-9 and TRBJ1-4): DTGVSQNPRHKITKRGQNVTFRCDPISEHNRLYWYRQTLGQGPEFLTYFQNEAQLEKSRLLSDRFSAERPKGSFSTLEIQRTEQGDSAMYLCASSLGVSRANEKLFFGSGTQLSVL.

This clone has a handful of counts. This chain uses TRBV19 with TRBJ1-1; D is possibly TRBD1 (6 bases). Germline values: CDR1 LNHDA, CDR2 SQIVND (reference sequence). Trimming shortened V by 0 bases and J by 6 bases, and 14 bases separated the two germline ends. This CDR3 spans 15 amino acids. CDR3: CASSIEGGRYAEAFF. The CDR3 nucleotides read TGTGCCAGTAGTATAGAGGGGGGGCGTTACGCTGAAGCTTTCTTT.

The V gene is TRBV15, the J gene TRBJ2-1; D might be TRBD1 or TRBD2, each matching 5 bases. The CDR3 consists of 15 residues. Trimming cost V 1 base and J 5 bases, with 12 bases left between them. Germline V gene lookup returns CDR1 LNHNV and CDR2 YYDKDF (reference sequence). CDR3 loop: CATSRVGDSHNEQFF. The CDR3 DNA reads TGTGCCACCAGCAGAGTGGGGGATAGCCACAATGAGCAGTTCTTC.

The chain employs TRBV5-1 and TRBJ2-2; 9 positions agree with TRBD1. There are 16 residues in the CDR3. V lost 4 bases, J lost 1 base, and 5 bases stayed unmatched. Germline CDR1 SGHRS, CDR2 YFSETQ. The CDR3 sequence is CASSVQGQGNTGELFF. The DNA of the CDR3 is TGCGCCAGCAGCGTGCAGGGACAGGGGAACACCGGGGAGCTGTTTTTT.

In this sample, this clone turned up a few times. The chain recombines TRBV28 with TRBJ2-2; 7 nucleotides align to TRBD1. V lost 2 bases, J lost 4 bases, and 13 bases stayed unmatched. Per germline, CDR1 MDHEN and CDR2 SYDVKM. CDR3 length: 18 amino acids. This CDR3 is CASSLIIVRTGLTGELFF. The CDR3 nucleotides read TGTGCCAGCAGTTTAATTATTGTGAGGACAGGACTCACCGGGGAGCTGTTTTTT.

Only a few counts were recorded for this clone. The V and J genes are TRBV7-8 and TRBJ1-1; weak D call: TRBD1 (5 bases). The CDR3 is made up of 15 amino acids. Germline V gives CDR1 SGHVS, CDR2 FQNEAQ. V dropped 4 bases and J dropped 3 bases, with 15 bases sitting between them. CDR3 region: CASSSPERGDTEAFF. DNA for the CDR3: TGTGCCAGCAGCTCCCCAGAGAGGGGTGACACTGAAGCTTTCTTT.

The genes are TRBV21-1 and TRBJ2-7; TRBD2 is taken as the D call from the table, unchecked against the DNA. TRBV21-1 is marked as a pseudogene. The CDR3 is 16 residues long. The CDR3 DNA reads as TGTGCCAGCAGCAAAGCGAAGCGGGAGGTGACCTACGAGCAGTACTTC. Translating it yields CASSKAKREVTYEQYF.

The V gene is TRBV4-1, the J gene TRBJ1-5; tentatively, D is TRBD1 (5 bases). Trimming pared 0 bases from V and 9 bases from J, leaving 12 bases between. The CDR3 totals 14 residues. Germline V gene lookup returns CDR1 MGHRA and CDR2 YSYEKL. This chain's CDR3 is CASSQDRGTWPQHF. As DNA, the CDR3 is TGCGCCAGCAGCCAAGATCGGGGGACCTGGCCCCAGCATTTT.

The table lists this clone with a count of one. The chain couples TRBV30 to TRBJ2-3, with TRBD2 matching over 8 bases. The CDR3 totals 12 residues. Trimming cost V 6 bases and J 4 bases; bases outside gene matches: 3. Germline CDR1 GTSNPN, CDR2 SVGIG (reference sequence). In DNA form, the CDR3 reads TGTGCCTGCCGGGAGGGTGCAGATACGCAGTATTTT. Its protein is CACREGADTQYF.

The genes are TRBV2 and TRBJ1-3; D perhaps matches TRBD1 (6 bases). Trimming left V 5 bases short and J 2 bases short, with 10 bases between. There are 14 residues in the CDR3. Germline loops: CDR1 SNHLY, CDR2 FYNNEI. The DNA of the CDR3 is TGTGCCAGCAGTTCGGACAGCGCTGGAAACACCATATATTTT. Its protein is CASSSDSAGNTIYF.

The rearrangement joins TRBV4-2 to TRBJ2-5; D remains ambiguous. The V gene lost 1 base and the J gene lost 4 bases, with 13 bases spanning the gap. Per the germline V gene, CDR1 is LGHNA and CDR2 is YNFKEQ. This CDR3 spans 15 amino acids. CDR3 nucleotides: TGTGCCAGCAGCCAAGGTACCGCGTCCCGAGAGACCCAGTACTTC. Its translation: CASSQGTASRETQYF.

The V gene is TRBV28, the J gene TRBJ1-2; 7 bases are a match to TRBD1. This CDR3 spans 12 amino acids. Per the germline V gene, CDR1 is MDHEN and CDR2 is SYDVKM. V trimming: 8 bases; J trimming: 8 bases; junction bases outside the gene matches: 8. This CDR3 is CASLGTEYGYTF. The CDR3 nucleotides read TGTGCCAGCCTCGGGACAGAGTACGGCTACACCTTC.

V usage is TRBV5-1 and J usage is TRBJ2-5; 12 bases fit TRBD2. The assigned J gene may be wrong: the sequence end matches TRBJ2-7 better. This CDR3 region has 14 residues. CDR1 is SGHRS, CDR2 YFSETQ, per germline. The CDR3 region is CASSSGGLAGEQYF. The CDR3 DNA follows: TGCGCCAGCAGCTCGGGGGGACTAGCGGGCGAGCAGTACTTC.

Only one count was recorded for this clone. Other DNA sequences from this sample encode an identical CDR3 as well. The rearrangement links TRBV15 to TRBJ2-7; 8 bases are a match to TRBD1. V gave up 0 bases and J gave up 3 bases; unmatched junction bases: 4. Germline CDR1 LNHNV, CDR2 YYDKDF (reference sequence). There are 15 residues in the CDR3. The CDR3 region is CATSRDRGTGYEQYF. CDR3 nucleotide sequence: TGTGCCACCAGCAGAGATCGGGGGACAGGCTACGAGCAGTACTTC. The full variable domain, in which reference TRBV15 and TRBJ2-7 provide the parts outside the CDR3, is DAMVIQNPRYQVTQFGKPVTLSCSQTLNHNVMYWYQQKSSQAPKLLFHYYDKDFNNEADTPDNFQSRRPNTSFCFLDIRSPGLGDTAMYLCATSRDRGTGYEQYFGPGTRLTVT.